A single sample gave rise to the 26 T cell receptor beta chains below, sequenced in a study of shared clonotypes between healthy human individuals. Assay used: immunoSEQ multiplex PCR; TCRdb lists only in-frame clones, some missing. The sample lists around 1 million clones; approximately 80% were seen once. Sequenced: memory CD4+ T cells sorted from blood. The sample's subset: CD45RA-negative fraction. Every receptor here comes from a man aged 18 to 29 in good health.

The V call is TRBV5-4, the J call TRBJ1-2, with a weak D call TRBD1 (6 bases). The ends were cut back, 0 bases at V and 5 bases at J, with 29 bases in the middle. The CDR3 has 20 residues. CDR1 SGHNT and CDR2 YYREEE come from the germline V gene (reference sequence). DNA for the CDR3: TGTGCCAGCAGCTTGGAGTTGAGGCGGACTCGGACAGCGAGCCCTTATGGCTACACCTTC. This encodes CASSLELRRTRTASPYGYTF.

The J gene is TRBJ2-2, the V gene TRBV11-3; D remains unclear. Germline V gene lookup returns CDR1 SGHNT and CDR2 YENEEA. This CDR3 is 16 amino acids long. The V end lost 5 bases, the J end lost 2 bases, and 15 bases lay between the germline ends. The CDR3 region has the DNA TGTGCCAGCAGCCGCTCGGGTAAAACAAACACCGGGGAGCTGTTTTTT. This encodes CASSRSGKTNTGELFF.

With respect to this clone: Other DNA sequences in this sample translate to the same CDR3. The rearrangement joins TRBV5-1 to TRBJ2-7, with 7 bases aligning to TRBD1. Trimming removed 0 bases from V and 0 bases from J; junction bases left unmatched: 3. Germline V gives CDR1 SGHRS, CDR2 YFSETQ. The CDR3 has 15 residues. CDR3 loop: CASSLVTGFSYEQYF. The CDR3, as DNA: TGCGCCAGCAGCTTGGTGACAGGGTTCTCCTACGAGCAGTACTTC.

The gene calls are TRBV7-2 and TRBJ1-3, with a possible D match to TRBD1 (6 bases). Trimming pared 4 bases from V and 0 bases from J, leaving 16 bases between. Per germline, CDR1 SGHTA and CDR2 FQGNSA. The CDR3 consists of 17 residues. CDR3 nucleotides: TGTGCCAGCAGCTGGTCGCAGGGGCCAGTCTCTGGAAACACCATATATTTT. It specifies CASSWSQGPVSGNTIYF.

The chain recombines TRBV4-1 with TRBJ2-7; D is uncertain. This CDR3 has 13 amino acids. In germline, CDR1 is MGHRA, CDR2 YSYEKL. The ends were cut back, 0 bases at V and 6 bases at J, with 9 bases in the middle. CDR3 nucleotide sequence: TGCGCCAGCAGCCAAGATCCCTCGGTCGAGCAGTACTTC. It is translated as CASSQDPSVEQYF.

The rearrangement links TRBV19 to TRBJ2-1; D is unclear. V was clipped by 5 bases and J by 10 bases, with 12 bases between them. The CDR3 has 12 residues. Germline loops: CDR1 LNHDA, CDR2 SQIVND (reference sequence). CDR3 protein: CASSFLHGEQFF. In DNA, the CDR3 is TGTGCCAGTAGTTTCCTCCACGGGGAGCAGTTCTTC.

There are a few counts of this clone. The rearrangement uses TRBV11-2 and TRBJ2-2; D gene uncertain. Between the trimmed V and J ends, which lost 3 bases and 0 bases, there was a span of 14 bases. Germline V gene sequence: CDR1 SGHAT, CDR2 FQNNGV. The CDR3 consists of 17 residues. The CDR3 DNA sequence: TGTGCCAGCAGCTTGGATATTGCGGTAACGAACACCGGGGAGCTGTTTTTT. As protein: CASSLDIAVTNTGELFF. Based on the CDR3 plus reference TRBV11-2 and TRBJ2-2, the full variable domain is EAGVAQSPRYKIIEKRQSVAFWCNPISGHATLYWYQQILGQGPKLLIQFQNNGVVDDSQLPKDRFSAERLKGVDSTLKIQPAKLEDSAVYLCASSLDIAVTNTGELFFGEGSRLTVL.

This clone was seen a few times. This chain links TRBV4-1 with TRBJ2-1, with D perhaps TRBD2 (5 bases). V lost 0 bases and J 11 bases, leaving 11 bases between the germline ends. The CDR3 loop spans 13 amino acids. The V gene's germline CDR1 is MGHRA and CDR2 YSYEKL. The CDR3 reads CASSQEPGLKQFF. The CDR3 coding sequence is TGCGCCAGCAGCCAAGAGCCCGGACTTAAGCAGTTCTTC.

The chain uses TRBV6-1 and TRBJ2-2; a weak D match, TRBD1 (5 bases). The CDR3 has 14 residues. Trimming removed 7 bases at V and 0 bases at J, with 9 bases between. Germline-derived CDR1 and CDR2 are MNHNS and SASEGT. The CDR3 is CASMGLANTGELFF. CDR3 sequence (DNA): TGTGCCAGCATGGGGCTAGCGAACACCGGGGAGCTGTTTTTT.

This chain connects TRBV30 to TRBJ2-7; no firm D call. V shed 6 bases and J shed 0 bases, with 12 bases lying between them. The length of the CDR3 is 13 residues. The V gene's germline CDR1 is GTSNPN and CDR2 SVGIG (reference sequence). CDR3 loop: CACDFRFSYEQYF. In nucleotides, the CDR3 is TGTGCCTGTGACTTTAGGTTCTCCTACGAGCAGTACTTC.

This clone has only a few counts. Other nucleotide sequences in the sample specify the same CDR3. In nucleotides, the CDR3 is TGTGCCACCAGCAGAGAAGGGTATGGCTACACCTTC. It encodes CATSREGYGYTF. V and J are TRBV15 and TRBJ1-2; D not certain. The germline CDR1 and CDR2 sequences are LNHNV and YYDKDF (reference sequence). V shed 0 bases and J shed 5 bases, with 4 bases lying between them. The CDR3 length is 12 residues.

The rearrangement joins TRBV10-3 to TRBJ2-7; 10 bases fit TRBD1. Losses at the gene ends were 7 bases for V and 0 bases for J; bases not matched to a gene: 3. Germline values: CDR1 ENHRY, CDR2 SYGVKD. CDR3 length: 14 residues. For the CDR3, the DNA is TGTGCCATCATGGACAGGGGGAGCTCCTACGAGCAGTACTTC. Translated, it gives CAIMDRGSSYEQYF.

V usage is TRBV11-1 and J usage is TRBJ1-1; 7 bases map to TRBD1. The CDR3 is 14 amino acids. V dropped 5 bases and J dropped 9; count of bases not matched to a gene: 12. Per the germline V gene, CDR1 is SGHAT and CDR2 is FQDESV (reference sequence). The CDR3 DNA follows: TGTGCCAGCAGCCCTTTTCGACAGGGCGTGAAAGCTTTCTTT. Its protein product is CASSPFRQGVKAFF.

The chain carries TRBV11-3 and TRBJ2-5; D might be TRBD2 (6 bases). Trimming took off 0 bases at V and 3 bases at J, with 8 bases between the two ends. The CDR3 loop spans 14 amino acids. Germline lookup yields CDR1 SGHNT and CDR2 YENEEA. This CDR3 reads CASSLEGGKETQYF. The CDR3 coding sequence is TGTGCCAGCAGCTTAGAGGGCGGGAAAGAGACCCAGTACTTC.

The chain joins TRBV28 to TRBJ1-4, with D unresolved. Germline V lookup: CDR1 MDHEN, CDR2 SYDVKM. There are 15 residues in the CDR3. The V gene lost 1 base and the J gene lost 8 bases, with 14 bases spanning the gap. The CDR3 DNA follows: TGTGCCAGCAGTTTATATTCCCCGGGAGCCGAAAAACTGTTTTTT. Its protein is CASSLYSPGAEKLFF.

This rearrangement joins TRBV4-3 to TRBJ2-1; D is uncertain. Deletions cut 0 bases from V and 0 bases from J, with 9 bases between. CDR3 length: 16 residues. Per the germline V gene, CDR1 is LGHNA and CDR2 is YSLEER. The CDR3 DNA reads as TGCGCCAGCAGCCAAGAGATATCGAGCTCCTACAATGAGCAGTTCTTC. Translating it yields CASSQEISSSYNEQFF.

The rearrangement links TRBV7-8 to TRBJ1-5; TRBD1 matches at 7 bases. With V trimmed by 1 base and J by 7 bases, 7 bases remained unmatched. Germline V gene data show CDR1 as SGHVS and CDR2 as FQNEAQ. The CDR3 runs to 15 residues. The CDR3 reads CASSLGPTGDQPQHF. The CDR3 DNA sequence: TGTGCCAGCAGCTTAGGCCCTACAGGGGACCAGCCCCAGCATTTT.

This chain connects TRBV6-5 to TRBJ1-5, with D unclear. Germline CDR1 reads MNHEY; CDR2 reads SVGAGI. V gave up 5 bases and J gave up 5 bases, with 10 bases separating them. This CDR3 spans 13 amino acids. The CDR3 coding sequence is TGTGCCAGCAGTCGATCCCAGGATCAGCCCCAGCATTTT. As protein: CASSRSQDQPQHF.

The chain recombines TRBV7-9 with TRBJ1-1; D is possibly TRBD1 (6 bases). Trimming took off 4 bases at V and 8 bases at J, with 11 bases between the two ends. CDR1 and CDR2 from the germline V gene are SEHNR and FQNEAQ (reference sequence). This CDR3 spans 12 amino acids. The CDR3 sequence: CASSSGGGEAFF. In DNA form, the CDR3 reads TGTGCCAGCAGCTCAGGTGGGGGCGAAGCTTTCTTT. The full variable domain, in which reference TRBV7-9 and TRBJ1-1 provide the parts outside the CDR3, is DTGVSQNPRHKITKRGQNVTFRCDPISEHNRLYWYRQTLGQGPEFLTYFQNEAQLEKSRLLSDRFSAERPKGSFSTLEIQRTEQGDSAMYLCASSSGGGEAFFGQGTRLTVV.

The chain is built from TRBV28 and TRBJ1-5; 7 nucleotides agree with TRBD1. Per germline, CDR1 MDHEN and CDR2 SYDVKM. After removal of 1 base from V and 6 bases from J, the junction contained 18 bases not matched to a gene. There are 19 residues in the CDR3. The CDR3 DNA is TGTGCCAGCAGTTTATCGGTCTTGCAAAGGGGGAGGGGGCTTCAGCCCCAGCATTTT. Encoded protein: CASSLSVLQRGRGLQPQHF.

The chain combines TRBV5-6 with TRBJ2-1; D possibly corresponds to TRBD1 (5 bases). Germline values: CDR1 SGHDT, CDR2 YYEEEE. This CDR3 spans 13 amino acids. V was shortened by 5 bases and J by 5 bases, with 11 bases between the two germline ends. The CDR3 is CASSRLQDNEQFF. The CDR3 DNA follows: TGTGCCAGCAGTCGCTTACAGGACAATGAGCAGTTCTTC.

V is TRBV21-1 and J is TRBJ2-3; TRBD1, as called in the table, went unchecked against the DNA. TRBV21-1 is noted as a pseudogene. The CDR3 consists of 16 residues. The DNA of the CDR3 is TGTGCCAGCAGCTCAAGGACAGACTTTAACACAGATACGCAGTATTTT. This codes for CASSSRTDFNTDTQYF.

This clone was seen many times. This chain uses TRBV7-9 with TRBJ2-4; D is uncertain. The CDR3 spans 17 residues. Germline V gives CDR1 SEHNR, CDR2 FQNEAQ (reference sequence). V shed 2 bases and J shed 0 bases, with 14 bases lying between them. The CDR3 coding sequence is TGTGCCAGCAGCTTAATGTCGACTCGCCTAGCCAAAAACATTCAGTACTTC. Amino acids: CASSLMSTRLAKNIQYF. Full variable domain (rest looked up from reference TRBV7-9 and TRBJ2-4): DTGVSQNPRHKITKRGQNVTFRCDPISEHNRLYWYRQTLGQGPEFLTYFQNEAQLEKSRLLSDRFSAERPKGSFSTLEIQRTEQGDSAMYLCASSLMSTRLAKNIQYFGAGTRLSVL.

This clone appeared a few times. The rearrangement links TRBV5-6 to TRBJ1-2; the D gene is possibly TRBD1 (5 bases). This CDR3 has 13 amino acids. Germline-derived CDR1 and CDR2 are SGHDT and YYEEEE. Trimming took 6 bases from V and 4 from J, leaving 13 bases between them. The CDR3 DNA sequence: TGTGCCAGCACCTACCTAGACAGCTATGGCTACACCTTC. Its translation is CASTYLDSYGYTF. Complete variable domain (other parts from reference TRBV5-6 and TRBJ1-2): DAGVTQSPTHLIKTRGQQVTLRCSPKSGHDTVSWYQQALGQGPQFIFQYYEEEERQRGNFPDRFSGHQFPNYSSELNVNALLLGDSALYLCASTYLDSYGYTFGSGTRLTVV.

This chain links TRBV18 with TRBJ2-5, with D perhaps matching TRBD1 or TRBD2 (5 bases each). This CDR3 is 14 amino acids long. Germline CDR1 KGHSH, CDR2 LQKENI. V was pared by 0 bases and J by 2 bases, with 7 bases between. The CDR3 loop reads CASSPPGEQETQYF. The CDR3 nucleotides are TGTGCCAGCTCACCACCGGGGGAACAAGAGACCCAGTACTTC.

The rearrangement joins TRBV2 to TRBJ2-5; D is perhaps TRBD1 (6 bases). Germline values: CDR1 SNHLY, CDR2 FYNNEI. The CDR3 totals 14 residues. Between the trimmed V and J ends, which lost 4 bases and 2 bases, there was a span of 11 bases. This chain's CDR3 is CASSGDMKQETQYF. CDR3 coding DNA: TGTGCCAGCAGTGGGGACATGAAACAAGAGACCCAGTACTTC.